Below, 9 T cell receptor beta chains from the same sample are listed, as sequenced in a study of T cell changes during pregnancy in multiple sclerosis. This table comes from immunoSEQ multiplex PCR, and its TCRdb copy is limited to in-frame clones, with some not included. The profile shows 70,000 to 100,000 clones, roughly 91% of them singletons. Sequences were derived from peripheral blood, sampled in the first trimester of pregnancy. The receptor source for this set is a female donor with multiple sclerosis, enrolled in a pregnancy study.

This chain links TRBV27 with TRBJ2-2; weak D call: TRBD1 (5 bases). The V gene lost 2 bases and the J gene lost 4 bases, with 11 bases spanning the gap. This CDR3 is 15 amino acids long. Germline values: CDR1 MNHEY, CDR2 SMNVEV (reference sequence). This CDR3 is CASSLVQGSTGELFF. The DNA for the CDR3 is TGTGCCAGCAGTTTAGTGCAGGGATCCACCGGGGAGCTGTTTTTT.

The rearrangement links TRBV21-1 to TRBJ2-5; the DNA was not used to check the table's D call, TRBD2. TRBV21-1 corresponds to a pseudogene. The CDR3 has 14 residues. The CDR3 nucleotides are TGTGCCAGCAGCAGCCGACTATTCCAAGAGACCCAGTACTTC. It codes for CASSSRLFQETQYF.

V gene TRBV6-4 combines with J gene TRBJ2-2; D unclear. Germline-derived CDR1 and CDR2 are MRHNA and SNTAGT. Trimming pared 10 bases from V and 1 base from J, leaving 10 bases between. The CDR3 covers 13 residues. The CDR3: CATTRGNTGELFF. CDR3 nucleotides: TGTGCCACCACCCGAGGGAACACCGGGGAGCTGTTTTTT.

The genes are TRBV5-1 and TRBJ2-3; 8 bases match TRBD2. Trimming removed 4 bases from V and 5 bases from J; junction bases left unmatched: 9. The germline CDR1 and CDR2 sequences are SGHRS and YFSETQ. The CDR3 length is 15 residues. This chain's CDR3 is CASSGAGGVRDTQYF. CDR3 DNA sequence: TGCGCCAGCAGCGGCGCGGGGGGTGTTAGAGATACGCAGTATTTT.

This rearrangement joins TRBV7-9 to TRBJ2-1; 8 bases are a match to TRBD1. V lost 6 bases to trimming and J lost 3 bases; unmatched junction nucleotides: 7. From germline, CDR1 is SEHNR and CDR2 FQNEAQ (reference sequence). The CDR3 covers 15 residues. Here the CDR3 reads CASSPGQGHYNEQFF. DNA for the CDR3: TGTGCCAGCAGTCCCGGACAGGGTCACTACAATGAGCAGTTCTTC.

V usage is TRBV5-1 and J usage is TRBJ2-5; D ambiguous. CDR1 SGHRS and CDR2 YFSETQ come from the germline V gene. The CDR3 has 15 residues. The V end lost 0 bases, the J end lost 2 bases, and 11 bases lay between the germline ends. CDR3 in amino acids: CASSLGRASQETQYF. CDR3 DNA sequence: TGCGCCAGCAGCTTGGGCCGAGCCTCACAAGAGACCCAGTACTTC.

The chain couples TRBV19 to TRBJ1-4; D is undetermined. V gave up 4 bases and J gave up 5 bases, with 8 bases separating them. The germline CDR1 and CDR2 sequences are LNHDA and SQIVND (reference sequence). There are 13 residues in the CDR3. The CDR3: CASSSRPNEKLFF. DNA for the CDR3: TGTGCCAGTAGTAGCAGGCCCAATGAAAAACTGTTTTTT.

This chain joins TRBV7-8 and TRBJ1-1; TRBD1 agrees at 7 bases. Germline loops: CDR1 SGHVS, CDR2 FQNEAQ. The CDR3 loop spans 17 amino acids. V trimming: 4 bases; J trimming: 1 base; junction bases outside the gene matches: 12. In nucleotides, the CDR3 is TGTGCCAGCAGCTCGGTGTTGTCAGGACAGGCGAACACTGAAGCTTTCTTT. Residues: CASSSVLSGQANTEAFF.

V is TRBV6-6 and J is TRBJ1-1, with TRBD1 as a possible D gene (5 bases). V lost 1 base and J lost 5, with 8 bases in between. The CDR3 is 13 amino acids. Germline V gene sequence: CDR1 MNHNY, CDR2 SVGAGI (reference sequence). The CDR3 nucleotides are TGTGCCAGCAGTTACTGGGGGGAGACTGAAGCTTTCTTT. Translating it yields CASSYWGETEAFF.